What follows describes a single T cell receptor beta chain. Its antigen is still unknown. This entry comes from a study of shared clonotypes between healthy human individuals. Study-wide background: Each donor's CD8 memory used one plate, CD8 naive two, each CD4 subset three.

Deletions cut 2 bases from V and 8 bases from J, with 8 bases between. The germline V gene encodes CDR1 SGDLS and CDR2 YYNGEE. The CDR3 extends over 12 amino acids. Study-level results: Read depth was anticipated to influence clonotype sharing among donors.

At deep level, the assay was performed. Clones were sequenced by immunoSEQ multiplex PCR, and TCRdb holds only the in-frame ones, with some missing. The sample holds 600,000 to 750,000 clones, around 90% seen once. Participating donors were healthy, HIV-negative adults free of recent acute infections or vaccinations. Sequencing was done on a sample of memory CD8+ T cells from PBMCs. The subset denotes: CD45RO+ cells pooled with CCR7-negative TemRA cells. V gene TRBV9 combines with J gene TRBJ2-1; no firm D call. The TCR comes from a man younger than 30 in good health. Some clones in this sample may be carry-over from other donors' samples. The chain's CDR3 is CASSVDQDEQFF. The CDR3, as DNA: TGTGCCAGCAGCGTGGACCAGGATGAGCAGTTCTTC.